These T cell receptor beta chains were read from a single sample in a study of graft-versus-host responses after intestinal transplantation. The data were produced by immunoSEQ multiplex PCR, yet TCRdb's version contains in-frame clones alone and is incomplete. The data hold around 30,000 clones, with roughly 85% observed a single time. Sequenced material: PBMCs, taken approximately 460 days after intestinal transplantation. These receptors were taken from a human patient who received an intestinal transplant, so some T cells may come from the graft donor. The CDR3 runs from the conserved cysteine through the conserved F or W. A D gene is named only where the DNA matches it firmly. Size values are once, few and many counts, or a class for expanded clones, and some rows have none.

J	D	V	size	CDR3	DNA
TRBJ1-1	-	TRBV4-3	-	CASSQDLVDSMNTEAFF	TGCGCCAGCAGCCAAGATCTCGTGGACAGCATGAACACTGAAGCTTTCTTT
TRBJ1-5	-	TRBV7-6	-	CASSLGPRGSNQPQHF	TGTGCCAGCAGCTTAGGACCCAGGGGAAGCAATCAGCCCCAGCATTTT
TRBJ2-7	TRBD2	TRBV15	once	CATSRDGRGTSGGYEQYF	TGTGCCACCAGCAGAGATGGCCGGGGGACTAGCGGGGGTTACGAGCAGTACTTC
TRBJ1-4	TRBD1	TRBV7-9	-	CASSLADQGEEEKLFF	TGTGCCAGCAGCTTAGCGGACCAGGGGGAAGAAGAAAAACTGTTTTTT
TRBJ2-1	TRBD2	TRBV12-5	-	CASGLVETGTSGTREQFF	TGTGCTAGTGGTTTGGTCGAAACCGGGACTAGCGGGACAAGGGAGCAGTTCTTC
TRBJ1-5	-	TRBV6-5	-	CASSSNSNQPQHF	TGTGCCAGCAGCTCGAATAGCAATCAGCCCCAGCATTTT
TRBJ2-1	-	TRBV30	-	CAWTPVELWDNEQFF	TGTGCCTGGACTCCTGTCGAATTGTGGGACAATGAGCAGTTCTTC
TRBJ2-1	TRBD2	TRBV5-4	-	CASSLGTSGDNEQFF	TGTGCCAGCAGCTTGGGGACTAGCGGAGACAATGAGCAGTTCTTC
TRBJ2-7	-	TRBV29-1	-	CSVRALYEQYF	TGCAGCGTTAGAGCGCTCTACGAGCAGTACTTC
TRBJ2-3	TRBD2	TRBV10-1	once	CASSLAGAGTDTQYF	TGCGCCAGCAGTTTAGCGGGAGCGGGTACAGATACGCAGTATTTT
TRBJ1-4	TRBD1	TRBV2	-	CASSVGGGRSNEKLFF	TGTGCCAGCAGTGTAGGGGGCGGAAGGTCTAATGAAAAACTGTTTTTT
TRBJ2-5	TRBD1	TRBV10-3	-	CAISESRDRVGGETQYF	TGTGCCATCAGTGAGTCCCGGGACAGGGTCGGTGGAGAGACCCAGTACTTC
TRBJ2-1	-	TRBV19	-	CASSIGSNEQFF	TGTGCCAGTAGTATAGGTTCCAATGAGCAGTTCTTC
TRBJ1-3	TRBD1	TRBV28	once	CASTPYLTGVANTIYF	TGTGCCAGCACCCCTTATTTGACAGGGGTAGCGAACACCATATATTTT
TRBJ2-7	TRBD1	TRBV27	-	CASSLGQGAYEQYF	TGTGCCAGCAGTCTGGGACAGGGAGCCTACGAGCAGTACTTC
TRBJ1-2	-	TRBV5-1	-	CASSSSGAFNYGYTF	TGCGCCAGCAGCTCATCGGGGGCATTTAACTATGGCTACACCTTC
TRBJ1-5	TRBD1	TRBV28	-	CASTPGDSFNQPQHF	TGTGCCAGCACCCCGGGGGACAGCTTCAATCAGCCCCAGCATTTT
TRBJ1-2	-	TRBV15	few	CATSRDVDYGYTF	TGTGCCACCAGCAGAGACGTCGACTATGGCTACACCTTC
TRBJ2-7	-	TRBV6-1	-	CASSEVNRAYEQYF	TGTGCCAGCAGTGAAGTAAACAGGGCCTACGAGCAGTACTTC